Listed below are T cell receptor beta chains from one sample, sequenced in a study of cytomegalovirus exposure and HLA in healthy donors. The assay was immunoSEQ multiplex PCR, and TCRdb's table has in-frame clones only and misses some. The table lists roughly 330,000 clones, 87% of them singletons, with about 1.2% in the top ten. Sequencing input: PBMCs. These receptors were taken from a young woman in good health and CMV-seropositive. Both conserved end residues are part of each CDR3. Each record gives: J gene, D gene, clone size, V gene, CDR3 DNA, CDR3 protein. The D gene is left open where the match is weak. Some rows mark clone size as missing; the rest say once, few, many or name a class of expanded clone.

TRBJ1-2,NA,NA,TRBV7-2,TGTGCCAGCAGCTTTGTAAGCCAGTCGAACTATGGCTACACCTTC,CASSFVSQSNYGYTF
TRBJ2-5,TRBD2,NA,TRBV6-1,TGTGCCAGCAGTGAATATGGGGGAGGGCCGATACAAGAGACCCAGTACTTC,CASSEYGGGPIQETQYF
TRBJ1-2,NA,NA,TRBV30,TGTGCCTGGAGTGTACGGTCGGGGGTCGCGTATGGCTACACCTTC,CAWSVRSGVAYGYTF
TRBJ1-2,NA,NA,TRBV5-1,TGCGCCAGCAGCTTGAGGGTGGACTATGGCTACACCTTC,CASSLRVDYGYTF
TRBJ2-3,TRBD2,NA,TRBV29-1,TGCAGCGTTGAAGTGTTAGGCCTAGCGGGAGTTGGAAGGGGGGATACGCAGTATTTT,CSVEVLGLAGVGRGDTQYF
TRBJ2-1,NA,NA,TRBV7-9,TGTGCCTTAATCGTGGGAACCTACAATGAGCAGTTCTTC,CALIVGTYNEQFF
TRBJ2-7,NA,NA,TRBV7-2,TGTGCCAGCAGCCATGGAGTAATGGCCCCTGACGAGCAGTACTTC,CASSHGVMAPDEQYF
TRBJ2-7,TRBD1,NA,TRBV7-7,TGTGCCAGCAGCATCGGACAGGGGGACGAGCAGTACTTC,CASSIGQGDEQYF
TRBJ2-7,NA,NA,TRBV5-5,TGTGCCAGCAGTCCGGGACCCCTCGAGCAGTACTTC,CASSPGPLEQYF
TRBJ2-5,TRBD1,NA,TRBV11-1,TGTGCCAGCACCGACAGGGGTCAAGAGACCCAGTACTTC,CASTDRGQETQYF
TRBJ2-5,NA,NA,TRBV6-5,TGTGCCAGCAGTTCAGGCCTCCAAGAGACCCAGTACTTC,CASSSGLQETQYF
TRBJ1-4,NA,NA,TRBV5-1,TGCGCCAGCAGCTTGAGCACAACAACTAATGAAAAACTGTTTTTT,CASSLSTTTNEKLFF
TRBJ1-1,NA,NA,TRBV5-1,TGCGCCAGCAGCTTTGTAGGGGTGGGCATGAACACTGAAGCTTTCTTT,CASSFVGVGMNTEAFF
TRBJ2-5,TRBD1,NA,TRBV6-6,TGTGCCAGCGCACAGGGGTTGGAGACCCAGTACTTC,CASAQGLETQYF
TRBJ2-2,TRBD1,NA,TRBV28,TGTGCCAGCAGTCAGCGGACAGGGTCTAGCGGGGAGCTGTTTTTT,CASSQRTGSSGELFF
TRBJ1-5,NA,NA,TRBV27,TGTGCCAGCAGTTCTCCCGCTCAGCCCCAGCATTTT,CASSSPAQPQHF
TRBJ2-7,TRBD1,NA,TRBV5-4,TGTGCCAGCAGCCCACCGGGACAGGGGGCGTACGAGCAGTACTTC,CASSPPGQGAYEQYF
TRBJ2-7,NA,NA,TRBV5-1,TGCGCCAGCAGCTTGGAAGACAGTACGAAGCAGTACTTC,CASSLEDSTKQYF
TRBJ2-7,NA,once,TRBV25-1,TGTGCCAGCACCCCCTCAACTACCTACGAGCAGTACTTC,CASTPSTTYEQYF
TRBJ1-6,NA,few,TRBV28,TGTGCCAGCAGTTATCGGGGTCTGCTAAATTCGGCCCTCCACTTT,CASSYRGLLNSALHF